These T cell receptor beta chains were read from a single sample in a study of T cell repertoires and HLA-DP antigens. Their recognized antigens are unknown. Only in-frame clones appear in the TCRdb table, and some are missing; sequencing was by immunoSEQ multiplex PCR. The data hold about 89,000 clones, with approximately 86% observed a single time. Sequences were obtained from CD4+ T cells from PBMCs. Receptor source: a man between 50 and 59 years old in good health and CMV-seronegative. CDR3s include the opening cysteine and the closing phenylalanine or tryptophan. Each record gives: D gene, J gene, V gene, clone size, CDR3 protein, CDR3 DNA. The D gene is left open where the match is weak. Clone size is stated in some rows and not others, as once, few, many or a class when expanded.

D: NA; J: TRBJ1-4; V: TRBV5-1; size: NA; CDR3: CASNVDGEGEKLFF; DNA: TGCGCCAGCAACGTGGACGGGGAAGGCGAAAAACTGTTTTTT
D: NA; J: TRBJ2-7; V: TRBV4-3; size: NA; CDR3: CASSRARSSYEQYF; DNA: TGCGCCAGCAGCCGAGCGCGGAGTTCCTACGAGCAGTACTTC
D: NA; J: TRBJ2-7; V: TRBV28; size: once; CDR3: CASSLLASQGLYEQYF; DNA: TGTGCCAGCAGTTTATTAGCTAGCCAGGGGCTATACGAGCAGTACTTC
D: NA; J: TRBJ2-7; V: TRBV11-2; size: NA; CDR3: CASSSTGPEQYF; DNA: TGTGCCAGCAGCTCTACAGGCCCCGAGCAGTACTTC
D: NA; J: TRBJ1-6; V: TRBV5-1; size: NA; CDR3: CASSLTPTSYNSPLHF; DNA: TGCGCCAGCAGCTTGACACCGACCTCCTATAATTCACCCCTCCACTTT
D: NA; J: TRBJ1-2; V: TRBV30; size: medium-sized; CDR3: CAWSMLSGYGYTF; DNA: TGTGCCTGGAGCATGCTTAGTGGCTATGGCTACACCTTC
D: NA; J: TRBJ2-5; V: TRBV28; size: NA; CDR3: CASSFSSGETQYF; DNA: TGTGCCAGCAGTTTTAGTAGTGGAGAGACCCAGTACTTC
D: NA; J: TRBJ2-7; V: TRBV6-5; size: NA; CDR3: CASSSLGGRGEQYF; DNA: TGTGCCAGCAGTTCATTAGGGGGACGTGGCGAGCAGTACTTC
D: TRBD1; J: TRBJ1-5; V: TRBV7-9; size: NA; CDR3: CASSSGTGRNQPQHF; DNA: TGTGCCAGCAGCTCGGGGACAGGGCGCAATCAGCCCCAGCATTTT
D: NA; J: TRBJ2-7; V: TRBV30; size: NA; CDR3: CAWIAGRNEQYF; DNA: TGTGCCTGGATCGCAGGGAGGAACGAGCAGTACTTC
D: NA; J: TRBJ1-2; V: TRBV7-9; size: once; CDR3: CASSLGVNYGYTF; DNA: TGTGCCAGCAGCTTAGGAGTTAACTATGGCTACACCTTC
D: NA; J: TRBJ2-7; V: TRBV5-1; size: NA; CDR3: CASRVGITYEQYF; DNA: TGCGCCAGCAGAGTCGGGATCACCTACGAGCAGTACTTC
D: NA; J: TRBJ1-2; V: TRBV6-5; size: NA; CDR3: CASSYEGTGYTF; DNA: TGTGCCAGCAGTTATGAAGGAACCGGCTACACCTTC
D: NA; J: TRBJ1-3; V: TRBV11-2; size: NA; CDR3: CASSSGVSGNTIYF; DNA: TGTGCCAGCAGCTCAGGGGTCTCTGGAAACACCATATATTTT
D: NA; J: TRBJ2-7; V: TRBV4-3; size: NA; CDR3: CASSRGGSGPSYEQYF; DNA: TGCGCCAGCAGCCGAGGGGGTAGCGGGCCCTCCTACGAGCAGTACTTC
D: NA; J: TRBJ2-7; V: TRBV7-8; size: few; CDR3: CASSGRHYEQYF; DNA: TGTGCCAGCAGCGGGAGGCACTACGAGCAGTACTTC
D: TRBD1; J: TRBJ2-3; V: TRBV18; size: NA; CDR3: CASSTRQGASDTQYF; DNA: TGTGCCAGCTCAACACGACAGGGGGCATCAGATACGCAGTATTTT
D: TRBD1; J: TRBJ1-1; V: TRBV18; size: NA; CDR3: CASSPQTGVTEAFF; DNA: TGTGCCAGCTCACCCCAGACAGGGGTCACTGAAGCTTTCTTT
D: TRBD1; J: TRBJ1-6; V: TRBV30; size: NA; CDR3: CAWSDRGGSPLHF; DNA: TGTGCCTGGTCCGACAGGGGAGGCTCACCCCTCCACTTT
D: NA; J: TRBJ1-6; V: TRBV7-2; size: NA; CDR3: CASSYPGTNLHF; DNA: TGTGCCAGCAGCTACCCCGGGACGAACCTCCACTTT
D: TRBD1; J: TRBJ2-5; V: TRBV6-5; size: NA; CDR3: CASRDRNQETQYF; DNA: TGTGCCAGCCGGGACAGAAACCAAGAGACCCAGTACTTC
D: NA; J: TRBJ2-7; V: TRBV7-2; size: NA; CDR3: CASSRDGGREQYF; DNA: TGTGCCAGCAGCCGCGACGGGGGGCGAGAGCAGTACTTC
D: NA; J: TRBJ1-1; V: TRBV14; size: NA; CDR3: CASSQYAGEAFF; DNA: TGTGCCAGCAGCCAATATGCGGGTGAAGCTTTCTTT
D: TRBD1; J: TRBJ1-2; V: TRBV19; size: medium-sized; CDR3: CASSPQGAMANYGYTF; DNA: TGTGCCAGTAGTCCACAGGGGGCTATGGCTAACTATGGCTACACCTTC
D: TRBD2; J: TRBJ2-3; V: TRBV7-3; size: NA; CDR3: CASSLRTSGVRDTQYF; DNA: TGTGCCAGCAGCCTTAGGACTAGCGGGGTGAGAGATACGCAGTATTTT
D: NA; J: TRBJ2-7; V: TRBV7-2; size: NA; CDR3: CASSVRFLSYEQYF; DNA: TGTGCCAGCAGCGTGCGGTTCCTCTCCTACGAGCAGTACTTC
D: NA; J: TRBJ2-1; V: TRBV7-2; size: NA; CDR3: CASSLAGGGKFF; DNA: TGTGCCAGCAGCTTAGCGGGGGGTGGCAAGTTCTTC
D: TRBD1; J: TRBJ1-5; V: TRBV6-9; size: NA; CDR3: CAPTDPGQGARKDNQPQHF; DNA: TGTGCCCCGACCGACCCGGGACAGGGGGCTCGTAAGGACAATCAGCCCCAGCATTTT
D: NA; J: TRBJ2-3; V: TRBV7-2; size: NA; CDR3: CASSLGRPSTDTQYF; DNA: TGTGCCAGCAGCTTAGGTCGGCCGAGCACAGATACGCAGTATTTT
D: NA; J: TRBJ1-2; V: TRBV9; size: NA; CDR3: CASSESGTQSYGYTF; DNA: TGTGCCAGCAGCGAGAGCGGGACGCAAAGCTATGGCTACACCTTC
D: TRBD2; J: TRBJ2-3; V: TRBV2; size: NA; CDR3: CASQKRRLADTDTQYF; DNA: TGTGCCAGCCAGAAGCGGAGGCTAGCGGACACAGATACGCAGTATTTT
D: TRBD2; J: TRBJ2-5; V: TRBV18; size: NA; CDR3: CASSPPGSSLAGSQETQYF; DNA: TGTGCCAGCTCACCTCCTGGGTCGTCGCTAGCGGGATCCCAAGAGACCCAGTACTTC
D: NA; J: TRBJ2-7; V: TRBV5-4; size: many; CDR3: CASSLQGYEQYF; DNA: TGTGCCAGCAGCTTGCAAGGTTACGAGCAGTACTTC
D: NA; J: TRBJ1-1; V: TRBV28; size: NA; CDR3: CASSFRIVNPEAFF; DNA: TGTGCCAGCAGTTTTAGGATAGTAAATCCTGAAGCTTTCTTT
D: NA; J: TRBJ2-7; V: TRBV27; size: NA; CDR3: CASTRWPEGEQYF; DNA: TGTGCCAGCACCCGGTGGCCAGAGGGCGAGCAGTACTTC
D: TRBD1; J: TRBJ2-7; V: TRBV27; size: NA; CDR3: CASSLSGTGTTYEQYF; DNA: TGTGCCAGCAGTTTATCGGGGACAGGGACGACCTACGAGCAGTACTTC
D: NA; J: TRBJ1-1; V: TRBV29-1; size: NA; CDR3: CSVRDRTNTEAFF; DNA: TGCAGCGTTAGAGACAGAACGAACACTGAAGCTTTCTTT
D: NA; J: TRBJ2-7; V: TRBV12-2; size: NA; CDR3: CASRQKRRGCYEQYF; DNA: TGTGCAAGTCGCCAGAAGCGGCGAGGGTGCTACGAGCAGTACTTC
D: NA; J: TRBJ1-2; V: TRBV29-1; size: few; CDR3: CSVDVEDGYTF; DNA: TGCAGCGTTGATGTAGAGGATGGCTACACCTTC
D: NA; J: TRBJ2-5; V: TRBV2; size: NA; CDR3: CASRETSNSETQYF; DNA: TGTGCCAGTCGAGAGACTAGTAATTCAGAGACCCAGTACTTC
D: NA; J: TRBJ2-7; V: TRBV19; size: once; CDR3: CASSEVGGARYEQYF; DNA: TGTGCCAGTAGCGAGGTGGGGGGAGCCCGTTACGAGCAGTACTTC
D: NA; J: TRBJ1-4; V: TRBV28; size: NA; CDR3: CASSLRGPVGKLFF; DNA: TGTGCCAGCAGTTTACGTGGCCCGGTCGGAAAACTGTTTTTT
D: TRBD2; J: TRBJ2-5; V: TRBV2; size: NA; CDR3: CASSKRLAQSKETQYF; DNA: TGTGCCAGCAGTAAAAGACTAGCCCAGAGTAAAGAGACCCAGTACTTC
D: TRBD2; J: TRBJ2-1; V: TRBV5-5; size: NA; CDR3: CASSLRSGGIYNEQFF; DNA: TGTGCCAGCAGCTTGCGGAGCGGGGGGATTTACAATGAGCAGTTCTTC
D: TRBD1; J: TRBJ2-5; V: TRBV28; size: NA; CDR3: CASSSPTQGALETQYF; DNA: TGTGCCAGCAGTTCACCAACCCAGGGGGCGTTAGAGACCCAGTACTTC
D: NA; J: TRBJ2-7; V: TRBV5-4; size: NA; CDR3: CASSLESRYEQYF; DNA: TGTGCCAGCAGCTTGGAAAGCCGCTACGAGCAGTACTTC
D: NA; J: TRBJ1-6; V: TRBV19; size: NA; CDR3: CASSPGGGTNSPLHF; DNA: TGTGCCAGTAGTCCCGGCGGGGGCACAAATTCACCCCTCCACTTT
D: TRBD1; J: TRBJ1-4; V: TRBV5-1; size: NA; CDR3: CASSRGQVKGGEKLFF; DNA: TGCGCCAGCAGCAGAGGACAGGTTAAGGGGGGTGAAAAACTGTTTTTT
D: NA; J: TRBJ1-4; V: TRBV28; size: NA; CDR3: CASSSGSRNEKLFF; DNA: TGTGCCAGCAGTTCCGGGAGCCGAAATGAAAAACTGTTTTTT
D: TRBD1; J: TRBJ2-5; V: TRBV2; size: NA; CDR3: CASRASTGLERETQYF; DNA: TGTGCCAGCAGAGCCTCGACAGGGCTGGAGAGGGAGACCCAGTACTTC
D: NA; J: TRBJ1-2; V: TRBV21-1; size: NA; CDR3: CASSRGGLWGYTF; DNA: TGTGCCAGCTCACGGGGGGGACTATGGGGCTACACCTTC
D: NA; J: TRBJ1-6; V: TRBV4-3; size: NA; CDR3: CASSQGRVRSPLHF; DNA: TGCGCCAGCAGCCAAGGAAGGGTGCGATCACCCCTCCACTTT
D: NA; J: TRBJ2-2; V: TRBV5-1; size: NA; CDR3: CASSSTGNTGELFF; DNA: TGCGCCAGCAGCTCCACAGGGAACACCGGGGAGCTGTTTTTT